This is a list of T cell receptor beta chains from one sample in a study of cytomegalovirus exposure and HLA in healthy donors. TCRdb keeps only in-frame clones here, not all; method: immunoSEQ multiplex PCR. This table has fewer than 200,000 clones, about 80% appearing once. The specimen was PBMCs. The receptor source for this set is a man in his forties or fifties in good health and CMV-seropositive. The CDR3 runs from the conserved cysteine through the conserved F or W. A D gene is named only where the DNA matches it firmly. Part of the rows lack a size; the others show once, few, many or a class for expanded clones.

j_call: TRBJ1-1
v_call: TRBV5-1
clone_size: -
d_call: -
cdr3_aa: CASSLAATADNTEAFF
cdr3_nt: TGCGCCAGCAGCTTGGCCGCGACAGCCGATAATACTGAAGCTTTCTTT

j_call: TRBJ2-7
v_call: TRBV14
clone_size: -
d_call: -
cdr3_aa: CASSPSSYEQYF
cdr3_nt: TGTGCCAGCAGCCCGAGCTCCTACGAGCAGTACTTC

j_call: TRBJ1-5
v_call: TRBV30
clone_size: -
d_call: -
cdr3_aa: CAWSVPGMGGQPQHF
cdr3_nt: TGTGCCTGGAGTGTTCCAGGCATGGGGGGTCAGCCCCAGCATTTT

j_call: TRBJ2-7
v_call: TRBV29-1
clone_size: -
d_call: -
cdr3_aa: CSALGPSSYEQYF
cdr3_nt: TGCAGCGCCCTGGGGCCTTCTTCCTACGAGCAGTACTTC

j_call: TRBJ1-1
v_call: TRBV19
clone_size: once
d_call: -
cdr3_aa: CASSVGQNTEAFF
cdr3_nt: TGTGCCAGTAGTGTCGGACAGAACACTGAAGCTTTCTTT

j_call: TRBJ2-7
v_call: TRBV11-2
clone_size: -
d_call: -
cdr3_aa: CASSLAGAWGAYEQYF
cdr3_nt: TGTGCCAGCAGCTTAGCAGGGGCTTGGGGCGCCTACGAGCAGTACTTC

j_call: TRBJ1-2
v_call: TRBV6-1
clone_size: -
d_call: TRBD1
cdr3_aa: CASSAGTAEYGYTF
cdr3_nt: TGTGCCAGCAGTGCCGGGACAGCAGAGTATGGCTACACCTTC

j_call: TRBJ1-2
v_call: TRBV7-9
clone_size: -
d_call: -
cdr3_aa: CASSSGGTGQSYTF
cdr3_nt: TGTGCCAGCAGCTCGGGGGGGACGGGGCAGAGCTACACCTTC

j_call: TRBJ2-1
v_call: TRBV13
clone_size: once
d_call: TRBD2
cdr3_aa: CASSSLKGGPSGRVNEQFF
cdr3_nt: TGTGCCAGCAGCTCACTGAAAGGGGGGCCTAGCGGGAGGGTGAATGAGCAGTTCTTC

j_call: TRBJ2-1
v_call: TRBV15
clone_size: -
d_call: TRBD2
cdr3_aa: CATSSGTSGSIEQFF
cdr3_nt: TGTGCCACCAGCAGCGGGACTAGCGGGAGTATTGAGCAGTTCTTC

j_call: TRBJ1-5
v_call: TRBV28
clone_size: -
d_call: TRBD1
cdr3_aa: CATGVGTGNNQPQHF
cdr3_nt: TGTGCCACTGGGGTTGGGACAGGGAACAATCAGCCCCAGCATTTT

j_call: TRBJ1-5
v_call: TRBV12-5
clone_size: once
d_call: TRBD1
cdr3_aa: CASGLVLVTGGDNNQPQHF
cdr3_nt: TGTGCTAGTGGTTTGGTACTCGTGACAGGGGGAGATAACAATCAGCCCCAGCATTTT

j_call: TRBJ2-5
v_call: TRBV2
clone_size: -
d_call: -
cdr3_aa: CASSEGRETQYF
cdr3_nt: TGTGCCAGCAGTGAGGGGAGGGAGACCCAGTACTTC

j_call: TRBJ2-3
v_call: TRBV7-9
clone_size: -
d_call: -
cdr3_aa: CASSLASGTSTDTQYF
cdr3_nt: TGTGCCAGCAGCTTAGCCTCCGGGACTAGCACAGATACGCAGTATTTT

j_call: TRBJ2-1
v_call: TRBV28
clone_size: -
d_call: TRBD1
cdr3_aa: CASSLGDRHYNEQFF
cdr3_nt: TGTGCCAGCAGTTTAGGGGACAGGCACTACAATGAGCAGTTCTTC

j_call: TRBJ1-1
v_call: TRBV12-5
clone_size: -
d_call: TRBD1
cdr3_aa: CASGLGVRGQANTEAFF
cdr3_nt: TGTGCTAGTGGTTTGGGGGTTCGGGGACAGGCGAACACTGAAGCTTTCTTT

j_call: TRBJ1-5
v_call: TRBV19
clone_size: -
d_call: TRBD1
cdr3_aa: CASSPPVTGGNQPQHF
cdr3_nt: TGTGCCAGTAGTCCCCCCGTGACAGGGGGCAATCAGCCCCAGCATTTT

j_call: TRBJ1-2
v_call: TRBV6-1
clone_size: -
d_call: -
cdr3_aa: CASSGGFYGYTF
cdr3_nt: TGTGCCAGCAGCGGCGGATTCTATGGCTACACCTTC

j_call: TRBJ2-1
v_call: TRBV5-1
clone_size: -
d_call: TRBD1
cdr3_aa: CASSLGGGSSYNEQFF
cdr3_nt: TGCGCCAGCAGCTTGGGAGGGGGCAGCTCCTACAATGAGCAGTTCTTC

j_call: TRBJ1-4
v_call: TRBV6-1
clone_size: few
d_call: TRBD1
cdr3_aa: CASSQDRSNEKLFF
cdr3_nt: TGTGCCAGCAGCCAGGACAGGTCTAATGAAAAACTGTTTTTT

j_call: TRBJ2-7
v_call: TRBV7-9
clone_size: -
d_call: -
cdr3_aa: CASSLGACEQYF
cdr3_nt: TGTGCCAGCAGCTTGGGCGCATGCGAGCAGTACTTC

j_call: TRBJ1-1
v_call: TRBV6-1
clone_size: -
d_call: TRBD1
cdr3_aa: CASSQPDRVTEAFF
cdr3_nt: TGTGCCAGCAGTCAACCCGACAGGGTCACTGAAGCTTTCTTT

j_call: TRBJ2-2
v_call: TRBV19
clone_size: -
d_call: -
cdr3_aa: CASSIGGGGTGELFF
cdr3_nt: TGTGCCAGTAGTATCGGGGGAGGAGGAACCGGGGAGCTGTTTTTT

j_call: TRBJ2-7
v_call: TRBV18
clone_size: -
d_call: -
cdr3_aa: CASSPRGQGTYEQYF
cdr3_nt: TGTGCCAGCTCACCACGCGGGCAGGGGACCTACGAGCAGTACTTC

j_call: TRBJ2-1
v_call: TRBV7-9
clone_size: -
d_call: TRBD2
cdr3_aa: CASSSSGTSGSIEQFF
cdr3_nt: TGTGCCAGCAGCTCCTCCGGGACTAGCGGGAGTATTGAGCAGTTCTTC

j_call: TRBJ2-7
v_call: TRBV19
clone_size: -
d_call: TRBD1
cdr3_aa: CASSPRRGQGPYEQYF
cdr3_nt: TGTGCCAGTAGTCCACGACGGGGACAGGGACCCTACGAGCAGTACTTC

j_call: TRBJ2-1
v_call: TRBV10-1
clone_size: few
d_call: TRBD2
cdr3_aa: CASSENGLAGAEQFF
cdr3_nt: TGCGCCAGCAGTGAGAATGGACTAGCGGGAGCTGAGCAGTTCTTC

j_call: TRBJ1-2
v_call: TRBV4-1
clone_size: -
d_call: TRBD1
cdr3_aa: CASSQDWDSRYGYTF
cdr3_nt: TGCGCCAGCAGCCAAGATTGGGACAGTCGGTATGGCTACACCTTC

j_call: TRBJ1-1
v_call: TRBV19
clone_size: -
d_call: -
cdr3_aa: CASSTRQKNTEAFF
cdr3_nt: TGTGCCAGTAGTACTCGACAGAAGAACACTGAAGCTTTCTTT

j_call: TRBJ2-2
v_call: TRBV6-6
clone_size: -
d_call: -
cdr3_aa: CASSPRGREDTGELFF
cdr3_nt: TGTGCCAGCAGCCCTAGGGGGCGGGAGGACACCGGGGAGCTGTTTTTT

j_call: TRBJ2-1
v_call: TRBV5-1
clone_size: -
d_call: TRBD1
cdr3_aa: CASSPGQGAYNEQFF
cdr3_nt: TGCGCCAGCAGCCCGGGACAGGGGGCCTACAATGAGCAGTTCTTC

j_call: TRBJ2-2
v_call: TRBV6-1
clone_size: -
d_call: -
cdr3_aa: CASSAAGNGELFF
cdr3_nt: TGTGCCAGCAGTGCCGCGGGCAACGGGGAGCTGTTTTTT

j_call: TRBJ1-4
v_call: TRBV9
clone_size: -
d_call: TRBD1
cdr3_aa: CASSTDRGLVSEKLFF
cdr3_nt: TGTGCCAGCAGTACAGACAGGGGATTAGTATCTGAAAAACTGTTTTTT

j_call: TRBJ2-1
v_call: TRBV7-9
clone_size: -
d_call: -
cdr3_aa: CASSLVSSGLFF
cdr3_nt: TGTGCCAGCAGCTTAGTTTCTAGTGGTCTGTTCTTC

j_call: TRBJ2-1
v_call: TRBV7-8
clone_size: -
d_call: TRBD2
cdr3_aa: CASSLWRTLAGANNEQFF
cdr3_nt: TGTGCCAGCAGCTTATGGAGGACACTAGCGGGAGCTAACAATGAGCAGTTCTTC

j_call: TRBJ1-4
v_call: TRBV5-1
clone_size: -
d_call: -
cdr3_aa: CASSPDRIDEKLFF
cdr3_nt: TGCGCCAGCAGCCCTGACAGGATAGATGAAAAACTGTTTTTT

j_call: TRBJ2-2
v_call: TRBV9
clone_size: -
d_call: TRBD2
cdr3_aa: CASSVALGTINTGELFF
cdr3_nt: TGTGCCAGCAGCGTAGCTCTAGGGACTATTAATACCGGGGAGCTGTTTTTT

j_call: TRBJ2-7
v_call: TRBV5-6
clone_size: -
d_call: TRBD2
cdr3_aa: CASSLGGVPSYEQYF
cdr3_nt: TGTGCCAGCAGCCTGGGGGGGGTTCCCTCCTACGAGCAGTACTTC

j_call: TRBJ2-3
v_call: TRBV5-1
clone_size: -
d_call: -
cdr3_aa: CASSFGASSTDTQYF
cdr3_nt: TGCGCCAGCAGCTTCGGTGCCTCTAGCACAGATACGCAGTATTTT

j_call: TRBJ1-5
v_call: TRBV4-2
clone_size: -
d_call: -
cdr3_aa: CASSQDAGASQPQHF
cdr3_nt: TGTGCCAGCAGCCAAGACGCGGGGGCAAGTCAGCCCCAGCATTTT

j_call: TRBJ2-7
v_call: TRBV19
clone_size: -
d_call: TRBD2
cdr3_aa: CASSIAGSGRAGEQYF
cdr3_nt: TGTGCCAGTAGTATAGCGGGTAGCGGGAGGGCAGGGGAGCAGTACTTC

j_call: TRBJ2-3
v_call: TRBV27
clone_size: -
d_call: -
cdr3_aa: CASSRRELRTDTQYF
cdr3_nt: TGTGCCAGCAGTCGACGGGAGTTAAGGACAGATACGCAGTATTTT

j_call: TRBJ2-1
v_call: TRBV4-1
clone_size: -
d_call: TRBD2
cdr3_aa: CASSQPQWDSGLLYNEQFF
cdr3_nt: TGCGCCAGCAGCCAACCCCAGTGGGATAGCGGGCTCCTCTACAATGAGCAGTTCTTC

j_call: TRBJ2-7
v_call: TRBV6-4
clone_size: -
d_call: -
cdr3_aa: CASNLLGEKAYEQYF
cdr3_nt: TGTGCCAGCAACCTTCTCGGGGAGAAGGCCTACGAGCAGTACTTC

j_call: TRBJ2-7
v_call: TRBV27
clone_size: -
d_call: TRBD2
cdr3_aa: CASSLFPSGVYEQYF
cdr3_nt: TGTGCCAGCAGTTTATTTCCTAGCGGAGTTTACGAGCAGTACTTC

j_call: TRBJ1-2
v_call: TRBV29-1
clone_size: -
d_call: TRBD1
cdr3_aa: CSVEDGLRQGGYTF
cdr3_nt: TGCAGCGTTGAAGATGGGCTTCGACAGGGTGGCTACACCTTC

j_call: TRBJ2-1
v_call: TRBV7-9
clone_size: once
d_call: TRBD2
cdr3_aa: CASSLMSGRAFRWQFF
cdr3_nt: TGTGCCAGCAGCTTAATGTCCGGGAGGGCTTTCCGGTGGCAGTTCTTC

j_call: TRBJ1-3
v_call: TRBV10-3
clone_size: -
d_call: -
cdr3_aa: CAISEPGRGNTIYF
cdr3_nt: TGTGCCATCAGTGAACCCGGTCGAGGAAACACCATATATTTT

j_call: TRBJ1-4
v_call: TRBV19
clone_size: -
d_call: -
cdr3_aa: CASMRLGTNEKLFF
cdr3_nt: TGTGCCAGTATGAGACTCGGGACTAATGAAAAACTGTTTTTT

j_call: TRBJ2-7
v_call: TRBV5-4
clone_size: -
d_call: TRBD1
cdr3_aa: CASSSGQYSSYEQYF
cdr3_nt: TGTGCCAGCAGCTCGGGACAGTATTCTTCCTACGAGCAGTACTTC

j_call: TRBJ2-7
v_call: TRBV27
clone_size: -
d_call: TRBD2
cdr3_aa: CASSLGTSGRNEQYF
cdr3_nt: TGTGCCAGCAGTTTAGGTACTAGCGGGAGGAACGAGCAGTACTTC

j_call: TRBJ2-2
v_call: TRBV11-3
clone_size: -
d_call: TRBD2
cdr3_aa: CASSFSGRYTGELFF
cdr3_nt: TGTGCCAGCAGCTTCTCCGGGAGGTACACCGGGGAGCTGTTTTTT

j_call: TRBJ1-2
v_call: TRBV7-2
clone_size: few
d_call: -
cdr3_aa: CASSSSRGTANYGYTF
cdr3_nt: TGTGCCAGCAGCTCCTCGCGGGGGACCGCTAACTATGGCTACACCTTC

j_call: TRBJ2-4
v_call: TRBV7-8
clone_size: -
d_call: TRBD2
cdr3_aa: CASSLGFGGGFQNIQYF
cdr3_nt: TGTGCCAGCAGCTTAGGGTTCGGGGGAGGGTTTCAAAACATTCAGTACTTC

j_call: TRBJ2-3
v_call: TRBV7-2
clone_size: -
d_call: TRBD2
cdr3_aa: CASSLVPGLAAYF
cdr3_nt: TGTGCCAGCAGCTTAGTCCCGGGACTAGCCGCGTATTTT

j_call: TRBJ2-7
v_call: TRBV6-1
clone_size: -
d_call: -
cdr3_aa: CASSPAGQRYEQYF
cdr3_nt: TGTGCCAGCTCACCGGCGGGCCAGCGCTACGAGCAGTACTTC

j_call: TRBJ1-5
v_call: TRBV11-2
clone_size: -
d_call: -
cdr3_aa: CASSLGGVPQPQHF
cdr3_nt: TGTGCCAGCAGTCTAGGTGGCGTTCCGCAGCCCCAGCATTTT

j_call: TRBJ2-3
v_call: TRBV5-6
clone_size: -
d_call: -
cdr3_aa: CASSPTESINTQYF
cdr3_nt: TGTGCCAGCAGCCCGACGGAGTCTATAAATACGCAGTATTTT

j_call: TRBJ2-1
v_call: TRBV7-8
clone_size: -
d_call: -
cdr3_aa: CASSLSSSSYNEQFF
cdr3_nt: TGTGCCAGCAGCTTATCGTCTAGCAGCTACAATGAGCAGTTCTTC

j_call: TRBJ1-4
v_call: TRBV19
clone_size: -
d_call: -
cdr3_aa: CASSGNRREEKLFF
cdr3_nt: TGTGCCAGTAGCGGGAACCGGAGAGAAGAAAAACTGTTTTTT